This TCR beta chain is from a study of OX40 agonist ivuxolimab in advanced cancers. Assay used: immunoSEQ multiplex PCR; TCRdb lists only in-frame clones, some missing. The sample lists over 45,000 clones, roughly 90% occurring once. This TCR derives from an adult with an advanced solid tumor such as melanoma, head and neck, liver or kidney cancer. The source material was CD4+ or CD8+ T cells sorted from blood, sampled in a trial of the OX40 agonist ivuxolimab.

CDR3 protein: CAIRGHSDDGYTF. As DNA, the CDR3 is TGTGCCATCAGGGGCCACTCAGATGATGGCTACACCTTC. The chain links TRBV10-3 to TRBJ1-2; the D is unclear. Trimming left V 6 bases short and J 6 bases short, with 14 bases between. Germline CDR1 reads ENHRY; CDR2 reads SYGVKD. The CDR3 is made up of 13 amino acids.